A single sample is the source of the 18 T cell receptor beta chains below, sequenced in a study of T cells in women clearing cervical HPV infection. Using immunoSEQ multiplex PCR, the repertoire was profiled, and TCRdb retains in-frame clones only, with some absent. The sample table sets out under 50,000 clones. The source material was blood buffy coat. The receptors come from a woman between 18 and 69 years old with a cervical HPV16 infection that either progressed to CIN3+ or cleared (not recorded which).

CDR3 bases read: TGCAGTGCTAGAGATGAGGCCCTGACAGTAAACACTGAA. It is translated as CSARDEALTVNTE. Given in full, the CDR3 is CSARDEALTVNTEAFF. V is TRBV20-1 and J is TRBJ1-1; D perhaps matches TRBD1 (5 bases). The sequenced fragment ends 3 residues before the CDR3 boundary, so the rest is inferred from the germline J gene. The CDR3 consists of 16 residues. Trimming shortened V by 0 bases and J by 2 bases, and 16 bases separated the two germline ends. Germline CDR1 DFQATT, CDR2 SNEGSKA (reference sequence).

CDR3 in amino acids: CSGQDSPHEQYF. The CDR3 bases that were read are TGCAGTGGCCAGGACAGTCCCCACGAG. The J gene is TRBJ2-7, the V gene TRBV20-1; D possibly corresponds to TRBD1 (6 bases). The missing CDR3 end, 3 residues past where the read stops, is filled in from the germline J gene. This CDR3 contains 12 residues. The ends were cut back, 7 bases at V and 5 bases at J, with 15 bases in the middle. CDR1 and CDR2 from the germline V gene are DFQATT and SNEGSKA (reference sequence).

The CDR3 DNA, read in part, is TGTGCCAGCAGCTTAGCGGGACAGGGTTACAATGAG. Its protein product is CASSLAGQGYNE. The whole CDR3 protein is CASSLAGQGYNEQFF. The V and J genes are TRBV5-6 and TRBJ2-1; 9 bases agree with TRBD1. The CDR3 end lies 3 residues beyond the end of the read and is filled in from the germline J gene. Germline CDR1 reads SGHDT; CDR2 reads YYEEEE. After removal of 2 bases from V and 4 bases from J, the junction contained 4 bases not matched to a gene. There are 15 residues in the CDR3.

Of note for this clone: Read sequence stops 3 residues before the CDR3 end, and the germline J gene provides the missing end. The chain combines TRBV2 with TRBJ2-3, with 9 positions matching TRBD1. The germline V gene encodes CDR1 SNHLY and CDR2 FYNNEI. The CDR3 sequence is 13 residues long. CDR3 in amino acids: CASRLQGAETQYF. The covered CDR3 bases are TGTGCCAGCAGATTACAGGGGGCGGAGACG.

Remarks on this clone: The sequence runs out 3 residues before the end of the CDR3; the remainder is reconstructed from the germline J gene. The chain uses TRBV20-1 and TRBJ1-4; 7 bases match TRBD1. The CDR3 spans 15 residues. The germline V gene encodes CDR1 DFQATT and CDR2 SNEGSKA (reference sequence). The CDR3 bases that were read are TGCAGTGCGCGGGACAGCGTCTCCTATAATTCACCA. This encodes CSARDSVSYNSP. In full, the CDR3 reads CSARDSVSYNSPLFF.

Turning to this clone: The CDR3 end falls 3 residues outside the read, so it is completed with the germline J gene. The chain employs TRBV7-2 and TRBJ2-1; 8 nucleotides line up with TRBD2. Germline CDR1 SGHTA, CDR2 FQGNSA. This CDR3 has 13 amino acids. Germline trimming cut 1 base from V and 9 bases from J; bases unmatched to any gene: 2. The part of the CDR3 DNA that was read is TGTGCCAGCAGCTTAGGTCGGGGGGGTGAG. Its translation is CASSLGRGGE. The full CDR3 reads CASSLGRGGEQFF.

Points on this clone: The read comes to an end 3 residues before the CDR3 does, leaving the germline J gene to fill in the end. The chain links TRBV10-3 to TRBJ1-1; the match to TRBD1 covers 7 bases. Trimming took 5 bases from V and 0 from J; bases not matched to a gene: 6. Per germline, CDR1 ENHRY and CDR2 SYGVKD. The CDR3 has 15 amino acids. CDR3 protein: CAISSNDRVNTEAFF. The sequenced part of the CDR3 DNA is TGTGCCATCAGTTCCAATGACAGGGTGAACACTGAA.

Worth noting for this clone: The junction and the germline gene differ at one end; a read error may be behind it. The sequence runs out 3 residues before the end of the CDR3; the remainder is reconstructed from the germline J gene. This specimen includes other DNA sequences encoding the same CDR3. The V and J genes are TRBV6-1 and TRBJ1-3; weak D call: TRBD1 (5 bases). Germline CDR1 and CDR2: MNHNS and SASEGT. CDR3 length: 14 residues. The CDR3 protein is CASSGGLDGNTIYF. The sequenced CDR3 bases are TGTGCCAGCAGTGGGGGACTTGACGGAAACACG.

With regard to this clone: Read data end 3 residues before the CDR3 end; the end is taken from the germline J gene. The rearrangement links TRBV13 to TRBJ2-5; TRBD2 matches at 13 bases. Germline lookup yields CDR1 PRHDT and CDR2 FYEKMQ (reference sequence). Trimming cost V 3 bases and J 3 bases; bases outside gene matches: 7. The CDR3 totals 17 residues. The DNA read from the CDR3 is TGTGCCAGCAGCTTGGGGACTAGCGGGGCCGGAAAAGAGACC. It translates to CASSLGTSGAGKET. The full CDR3 protein is CASSLGTSGAGKETQYF.

About this clone: Sequencing ends 3 residues short of the CDR3 end; the germline J gene provides the rest. V gene TRBV7-9 combines with J gene TRBJ1-1; 7 nucleotides agree with TRBD1. Germline CDR1 reads SEHNR; CDR2 reads FQNEAQ (reference sequence). With V trimmed by 4 bases and J by 4 bases, 6 bases remained unmatched. The CDR3 has 14 amino acids. CDR3 amino acids: CASSSRQGSTEAFF. CDR3 DNA, as far as it was read: TGTGCCAGCAGCTCCCGACAGGGAAGCACTGAA.

CDR3 DNA (partial): TGTGCCAGCAGTGAAGGGCGGGAAGACTATAATTCACCG. This gives the protein CASSEGREDYNSP. The complete CDR3 protein is CASSEGREDYNSPLFF. The chain has TRBV2 and TRBJ2-2; a weak D match, TRBD2 (6 bases). The missing CDR3 end, 3 residues past where the read stops, is filled in from the germline J gene. Germline CDR1 and CDR2: SNHLY and FYNNEI. The CDR3 spans 16 residues.

Comment on this clone: The read ends 3 residues shy of where the CDR3 ends; the end is completed using the germline J gene. The chain recombines TRBV20-1 with TRBJ1-2, with D tentatively TRBD1 (6 bases). The CDR3 totals 13 residues. V was clipped by 6 bases and J by 4 bases, with 15 bases between them. Germline CDR1 DFQATT, CDR2 SNEGSKA (reference sequence). The CDR3 DNA, read in part, is TGCAGTGCCGAGCCCCAGGGGAGCTATGGC. Its protein is CSAEPQGSYG. The full CDR3 sequence reads CSAEPQGSYGYTF.

On this clone itself: The read halts 3 residues ahead of the CDR3 end, with the missing end drawn from the germline J gene. This chain joins TRBV9 and TRBJ2-2; TRBD2 might be the D (5 bases). The CDR3 has 16 amino acids. Germline values: CDR1 SGDLS, CDR2 YYNGEE. V lost 0 bases and J 4 bases, leaving 13 bases between the germline ends. Incomplete CDR3 DNA: TGTGCCAGCAGCGTAGGGGATCTAGCCCGCACCGGGGAG. This codes for CASSVGDLARTGE. The CDR3 as a whole reads CASSVGDLARTGELFF.

CDR3 DNA, as far as it was read: TGTGCCAGCAGCTTAACCTCTACAAGGGGGTCAGATACG. Translation gives CASSLTSTRGSDT. The whole CDR3 reads CASSLTSTRGSDTQYF. The V call is TRBV7-3, the J call TRBJ2-3; a possible D gene is TRBD1 (6 bases). The read ends 3 residues shy of where the CDR3 ends; the end is completed using the germline J gene. Deletions cut 0 bases from V and 4 bases from J, with 14 bases between. The CDR3 totals 16 residues. CDR1 is SGHTA, CDR2 FQGTGA, per germline.

As to this clone: With the read ending 3 residues before the CDR3 end, the germline J gene is used to fill in that end. The chain uses TRBV7-8 and TRBJ2-5, with 8 nucleotides matching TRBD2. The junction had 9 bases not matched to a gene; V was cut back by 6 bases and J by 3 bases. Looked up from germline, CDR1 is SGHVS and CDR2 is FQNEAQ. This CDR3 comprises 15 residues. CDR3 amino acids: CASSLIGGAKETQYF. Partial CDR3 DNA: TGTGCCAGCAGTCTCATCGGGGGGGCCAAAGAGACC. The full variable domain, completed using reference TRBV7-8 and TRBJ2-5, is GAGVSQSPRYKVAKRGQDVALRCDPISGHVSLFWYQQALGQGPEFLTYFQNEAQLDKSGLPSDRFFAERPEGSVSTLKIQRTQQEDSAVYLCASSLIGGAKETQYFGPGTRLLVL.

In regard to this clone: Read data end 3 residues before the CDR3 end; the end is taken from the germline J gene. This chain links TRBV11-2 with TRBJ2-5, with D possibly matching TRBD2 (6 bases). V gave up 5 bases and J gave up 4 bases, with 14 bases separating them. The germline gives CDR1 SGHAT, CDR2 FQNNGV. The CDR3 spans 14 residues. The DNA read from the CDR3 is TGTGCCAGCAGCGTTACGACTAGGAGAGAGACC. Translation: CASSVTTRRET. The entire CDR3 is CASSVTTRRETQYF.

A remark on this clone: From the germline J gene comes the end of the CDR3, since the read stops 3 residues before it. The V and J genes are TRBV5-6 and TRBJ1-1; D possibly corresponds to TRBD1 (6 bases). Germline V gene data show CDR1 as SGHDT and CDR2 as YYEEEE. The CDR3 has 14 residues. CDR3: CASSLTGSGQSAFF. The CDR3 DNA, read in part, is TGTGCCAGCAGCTTGACAGGGAGCGGACAATCG.

To note about this clone: The read gets to within 3 residues of the CDR3 end, and the germline J gene fills in the rest. The chain carries TRBV12-5 and TRBJ2-7, with no clear D. CDR1 is LGHNT, CDR2 FRNRAP, per germline. The germline V and J ends were trimmed by 3 bases and 2 bases, with 8 bases remaining between them. This CDR3 contains 13 residues. This CDR3 reads CASGLGQAYEQYF. The sequenced CDR3 bases are TGTGCTAGTGGTTTAGGGCAGGCCTACGAG.